The rows below give T cell receptor beta chains drawn from one sample of a study of human T cells and chemical hapten exposure. One entry per CDR3 protein results from TCRdb running MiXCR on the RACE reads. The sample lists 35,000 to 50,000 distinct CDR3 sequences; 8.5% to 10% were seen once. Source: whole blood, taken in connection with sensitization to the hapten diphenylcyclopropenone (DPC). The receptors shown here come from a woman in her twenties or thirties with alopecia areata. Some clones in this sample may be carry-over from other donors' samples. Each CDR3 is given with its conserved first and last residue. A D gene is named only where the DNA matches it firmly. Clone size is shown for a subset of rows, as once, few, many or a class of expanded clone.

D	V	J	size	CDR3	DNA
TRBD1	TRBV7-6	TRBJ2-2	many	CASSPFGTGGSGELFF	TGTGCCAGCAGCCCCTTCGGGACAGGGGGCTCCGGGGAGCTGTTTTTT
.	TRBV27	TRBJ1-2	.	CASSFPLGDTTDGYTF	TGTGCCAGCAGTTTTCCCCTCGGGGACACGACGGATGGCTACACCTTC
TRBD1	TRBV4-2	TRBJ2-3	.	CASSPGTGVQDTQYF	TGTGCCAGCAGTCCCGGGACAGGGGTTCAAGATACGCAGTATTTT
.	TRBV7-9	TRBJ2-7	many	CASSSAYEQYF	TGTGCCAGCAGCTCCGCCTACGAGCAGTACTTC
TRBD1	TRBV29-1	TRBJ2-7	many	CSVDRAPYF	TGCAGCGTCGACAGGGCTCCTTACTTC
.	TRBV7-2	TRBJ1-6	.	CASSFSTGSNNSPLHF	TGTGCCAGCAGCTTTTCAACGGGTTCAAATAATTCACCCCTCCACTTT
.	TRBV29-1	TRBJ1-4	many	CSGRTDEKLFF	TGCAGCGGGAGAACCGATGAAAAACTGTTTTTT
.	TRBV6-2/TRBV6-3	TRBJ2-6	many	CASRQTGLGANVLTF	TGTGCCAGCAGACAAACAGGGCTCGGGGCCAACGTCCTGACTTTC
.	TRBV28	TRBJ1-6	.	CASRPEQRPLHF	TGTGCCAGCAGGCCCGAACAGCGGCCCCTCCACTTT
TRBD1	TRBV7-2	TRBJ2-2	many	CASVGAGGFGELFF	TGTGCCAGCGTAGGGGCAGGGGGCTTCGGGGAGCTGTTTTTT
TRBD2	TRBV7-2	TRBJ2-5	.	CASSVGTSGGQETQYF	TGTGCCAGCAGCGTCGGGACTAGCGGGGGGCAAGAGACCCAGTACTTC
.	TRBV6-6	TRBJ2-3	.	CASSRTEISSTDTQYF	TGTGCCAGCAGCAGGACTGAAATTTCTAGCACAGATACGCAGTATTTT
.	TRBV7-6	TRBJ2-3	few	CASSFNRGTDTQYF	TGTGCCAGCAGCTTTAACAGGGGCACAGATACGCAGTATTTT
.	TRBV25-1	TRBJ2-3	many	CASSEWDGGKGDTQYF	TGTGCCAGCAGTGAATGGGACGGGGGAAAAGGAGATACGCAGTATTTT
.	TRBV20-1	TRBJ1-5	few	CSARGRWASNQPQHF	TGCAGTGCTAGGGGGCGTTGGGCTAGCAATCAGCCCCAGCATTTT
.	TRBV28	TRBJ2-6	many	CASSTEFSGANVLTF	TGTGCCAGCTCGACGGAATTCTCTGGGGCCAACGTCCTGACTTTC
TRBD1	TRBV6-2/TRBV6-3	TRBJ1-2	many	CATEGQGIGYTF	TGTGCCACCGAGGGACAGGGGATTGGCTACACCTTC
TRBD1	TRBV29-1	TRBJ1-2	few	CSVQGANGYTF	TGCAGCGTTCAGGGGGCGAATGGCTACACCTTC
TRBD1	TRBV2	TRBJ2-5	.	CASSEGRGRSETQYF	TGTGCCAGCAGTGAAGGCAGGGGGCGTTCTGAGACCCAGTACTTC
TRBD1	TRBV20-1	TRBJ2-1	.	CSARPDPGQGFNEQFF	TGCAGTGCTAGGCCAGATCCGGGACAGGGCTTCAATGAGCAGTTCTTC
.	TRBV29-1	TRBJ2-7	few	CSAGMENPYEQYF	TGCAGCGCCGGCATGGAAAACCCCTACGAGCAGTACTTC
.	TRBV12-3/TRBV12-4	TRBJ1-2	few	CASSSDIRYYGYTF	TGTGCCAGCAGTTCAGATATTCGTTACTATGGCTACACCTTC
.	TRBV5-1	TRBJ2-3	many	CASSETGLGTDTQYF	TGCGCCAGCAGCGAAACAGGGCTGGGAACAGATACGCAGTATTTT
.	TRBV19	TRBJ1-5	.	CASSMASYQPQHF	TGTGCCAGTAGTATGGCATCCTATCAGCCCCAGCATTTT